One and the same sample provided the 9 T cell receptor beta chains below, sequenced in a study of identical twins. In TCRdb, the 5' RACE reads were re-called with MiXCR into one record per CDR3 protein. The data contain a few hundred thousand distinct CDR3 sequences, 9.5% to 10% of them singletons. The sample was also reused in another study, on yellow fever vaccine responses in identical twins.

The specimen was PBMCs. These receptors were obtained from a woman in her late teens or twenties in good health.

This chain links TRBV4-1 with TRBJ2-4; D may be TRBD1 or TRBD2 (5 bases each). Trimming pared 5 bases from V and 5 bases from J, leaving 10 bases between. CDR1 MGHRA and CDR2 YSYEKL come from the germline V gene. This CDR3 is built from 13 residues. CDR3 sequence: CASSRDLQNIQYF. The CDR3 DNA reads TGCGCCAGCAGCAGGGACCTCCAAAACATTCAGTACTTC.

This clonotype was recorded at least ten times. The chain carries TRBV7-2 and TRBJ2-5; no clear D gene. Germline V CDR1 and CDR2: SGHTA, FQGNSA. V lost 4 bases, J lost 5 bases, and 8 bases lay in between. The CDR3 extends over 12 amino acids. The CDR3 coding sequence is TGTGCCAGCAGCTCCCTTGGGGAGACCCAGTACTTC. Protein: CASSSLGETQYF.

Note on this clonotype: A read error may produce the germline difference seen at one junction end. The V and J genes are TRBV6-1 and TRBJ2-1; 7 bases match TRBD1. CDR1 and CDR2 from the germline V gene are MNHNS and SASEGT. The CDR3 has 17 residues. In DNA form, the CDR3 reads TGTGCCAGCAGTCCCGGGACAGTGTGGGGGCGGTACAAGGAGCAGTTCTTC. This translates into CASSPGTVWGRYKEQFF.

This clonotype has a handful of counts. The chain has TRBV6-5 and TRBJ1-1; a weak D match, TRBD1 (6 bases). The germline V gene has CDR1 MNHEY and CDR2 SVGAGI. Trimming removed 2 bases at V and 5 bases at J, with 15 bases between. The CDR3 sequence is 15 residues long. The CDR3 reads CASSYGGDTMTEAFF. The CDR3 DNA follows: TGTGCCAGCAGTTACGGGGGGGACACGATGACTGAAGCTTTCTTT.

The CDR3 region has the DNA TGTGCCTGGAGTGTAGGGTCGACATTGCAACCTGAAGCTTTCTTT. Its protein product is CAWSVGSTLQPEAFF. The chain carries TRBV30 and TRBJ1-1; D uncertain. V was pared by 0 bases and J by 6 bases, with 17 bases between. There are 15 residues in the CDR3. The germline CDR1 and CDR2 sequences are GTSNPN and SVGIG (reference sequence).

This clonotype was counted at least ten times. CDR3 in amino acids: CASSTLSANEKLFF. The CDR3, as DNA: TGCGCCAGCAGCACGTTATCGGCTAATGAAAAACTGTTTTTT. This chain links TRBV5-1 with TRBJ1-4; D not resolved. Trimming removed 4 bases from V and 3 bases from J, with 10 bases in between. Germline V gives CDR1 SGHRS, CDR2 YFSETQ. This CDR3 comprises 14 residues.

The sample holds many counts of this clonotype. V and J are TRBV7-9 and TRBJ2-7; the D is unclear. The CDR3 extends over 11 amino acids. Germline V gene data show CDR1 as SEHNR and CDR2 as FQNEAQ (reference sequence). Trimming took off 1 base at V and 3 bases at J, with 1 base between the two ends. The CDR3 loop reads CASSLDYEQYF. CDR3 in DNA: TGTGCCAGCAGCTTAGACTACGAGCAGTACTTC.

This clonotype was counted ten times or more. The chain uses TRBV7-6 and TRBJ1-4, with 7 nucleotides matching TRBD1. Losses at the gene ends were 0 bases for V and 6 bases for J; bases not matched to a gene: 1. Per germline, CDR1 SGHVS and CDR2 FNYEAQ. The CDR3 is 14 residues long. This CDR3 is CASSLAGGDEKLFF. In DNA, the CDR3 is TGTGCCAGCAGCTTAGCAGGGGGCGATGAAAAACTGTTTTTT.

V is TRBV27 and J is TRBJ2-3; 7 bases are shared with TRBD1. Per the germline V gene, CDR1 is MNHEY and CDR2 is SMNVEV (reference sequence). The CDR3 has 15 amino acids. V lost 6 bases, J lost 1 base, and 7 bases stayed unmatched. CDR3 sequence (DNA): TGTGCCAGCAGCAGAAACAGGGGCCGCACAGATACGCAGTATTTT. This encodes CASSRNRGRTDTQYF.